These 20 T cell receptor beta chains originate from one sample sequenced in a study of response to subunit inactivated influenza vaccine. TCRdb reanalysed the RT-PCR reads using MiXCR and keeps one entry per CDR3 protein. The data contain about 520,000 distinct CDR3 sequences, 9.5% to 12% of them singletons. Material: PBMCs from blood, obtained about 40 days after vaccination. The source is a man aged 45-60 years who received an inactivated influenza vaccine.

This clonotype was counted between two and nine times. This sequence joins TRBV9 and TRBJ2-1, with D uncertain. There are 16 residues in the CDR3. V was shortened by 0 bases and J by 8 bases, with 18 bases between the two germline ends. In germline, CDR1 is SGDLS, CDR2 YYNGEE. This chain's CDR3 is CASSVAGSLKGDEQFF. CDR3 coding DNA: TGTGCCAGCAGCGTAGCTGGTAGCTTGAAGGGCGATGAGCAGTTCTTC.

This clonotype was counted many times. One junction end does not reproduce the germline sequence, and a read error may be involved. This rearrangement joins TRBV5-1 to TRBJ2-7; no clear D. This CDR3 spans 12 amino acids. Germline CDR1 is SGHRS and CDR2 is YFSETQ. The CDR3 nucleotides read TGTGCCAGCAGCTTAGTCCCCTACGAGCAGTACTTC. Protein sequence: CASSLVPYEQYF.

This clonotype was counted between two and nine times. The J gene is TRBJ2-5, the V gene TRBV5-6, with 11 bases aligning to TRBD1. J gave up 5 bases and V 0 bases, and 3 bases lay outside the gene matches. Germline V CDR1 and CDR2: SGHDT, YYEEEE. The CDR3 totals 15 residues. CDR3 coding DNA: TGTGCCAGCAGCTTGGTGGACAGGGGGCTGGAGACCCAGTACTTC. Its protein product is CASSLVDRGLETQYF.

This rearrangement joins TRBV7-9 to TRBJ2-5; D is ambiguous. V lost 6 bases and J lost 7, with 12 bases in between. This CDR3 is built from 12 residues. The germline gives CDR1 SEHNR, CDR2 FQNEAQ (reference sequence). The CDR3 coding sequence is TGTGCCAGCAGTTCCGACGCGGCGACCCAGTACTTC. Its translation: CASSSDAATQYF.

The sample holds many counts of this clonotype. The chain carries TRBV4-3 and TRBJ1-2; no clear D. The V end lost 0 bases, the J end lost 3 bases, and 2 bases lay between the germline ends. Germline loops: CDR1 LGHNA, CDR2 YSLEER. CDR3 size: 12 residues. The CDR3 bases are TGCGCCAGCAGCCAAGATTACTATGGCTACACCTTC. Its translation is CASSQDYYGYTF.

This clonotype has more than one count but fewer than ten. This chain joins TRBV20-1 and TRBJ1-4; no definite D call. V lost 6 bases to trimming and J lost 0 bases, with 8 bases between them. Germline V lookup: CDR1 DFQATT, CDR2 SNEGSKA (reference sequence). The CDR3 has 13 residues. The CDR3 nucleotides read TGCAGTGCCGCCCAGTCAACTAATGAAAAACTGTTTTTT. This codes for CSAAQSTNEKLFF.

V and J are TRBV10-3 and TRBJ2-1, with 7 bases lining up with TRBD1. CDR1 ENHRY and CDR2 SYGVKD come from the germline V gene. The CDR3 has 13 residues. V lost 6 bases, J lost 7 bases, and 6 bases stayed unmatched. The CDR3 coding sequence is TGTGCCATCAGGGGGGACAGTCTAAATGAGCAGTTCTTC. It is translated as CAIRGDSLNEQFF.

This clonotype was picked up many times. The chain joins TRBV12-3 or TRBV12-4 to TRBJ2-7; D is perhaps TRBD1 (6 bases). V was clipped by 4 bases and J by 6 bases, with 19 bases between them. CDR3 size: 15 residues. The CDR3 region has the DNA TGTGCCAGCAGTTCGGACAGACGACCCCCTCGCGAGCAGTACTTC. Residues: CASSSDRRPPREQYF.

The chain has TRBV20-1 and TRBJ2-2; 7 nucleotides match TRBD1. Germline V lookup: CDR1 DFQATT, CDR2 SNEGSKA (reference sequence). The CDR3 spans 13 residues. Losses at the gene ends were 6 bases for V and 3 bases for J; bases not matched to a gene: 4. Here the CDR3 DNA reads TGCAGTGCCTCACAGGGGTACACCGGGGAGCTGTTTTTT. Its protein product is CSASQGYTGELFF.

The V gene is TRBV20-1, the J gene TRBJ2-7; 8 bases are shared with TRBD2. The CDR3 has 14 amino acids. Looked up from germline, CDR1 is DFQATT and CDR2 is SNEGSKA (reference sequence). Trimming cost V 5 bases and J 3 bases; bases outside gene matches: 9. This CDR3 is CSASSTSGNYEQYF. The CDR3 region has the DNA TGCAGTGCTTCATCAACTAGCGGTAACTACGAGCAGTACTTC.

This clonotype was recorded a few times. This sequence joins TRBV9 and TRBJ2-1; the match to TRBD2 covers 11 bases. There are 15 residues in the CDR3. V shed 2 bases and J 4 bases; nucleotides not matched to a gene: 2. Germline V gives CDR1 SGDLS, CDR2 YYNGEE. CDR3 sequence: CASSVSGRVYNEQFF. In DNA form, the CDR3 reads TGTGCCAGCAGCGTTAGCGGGAGGGTTTACAATGAGCAGTTCTTC.

This rearrangement joins TRBV6-2 or TRBV6-3 to TRBJ2-5; unclear D gene. This CDR3 spans 14 amino acids. Germline values: CDR1 MNHEY, CDR2 SVGEGT. Trimming left V 8 bases short and J 0 bases short, with 13 bases between. The chain's CDR3 is CASQLPGHQETQYF. The CDR3 region has the DNA TGTGCCAGCCAACTCCCAGGCCACCAAGAGACCCAGTACTTC.

This clonotype was seen a few times. The genes are TRBV12-3 or TRBV12-4 and TRBJ1-4; D is unclear. The CDR3 extends over 13 amino acids. The V gene lost 8 bases and the J gene lost 5 bases, with 12 bases spanning the gap. CDR3 sequence (DNA): TGTGCCAGCTTTAAGCAGTTGAATGAAAAACTGTTTTTT. Translated: CASFKQLNEKLFF.

The V call is TRBV27, the J call TRBJ2-1; a possible D gene is TRBD1 (6 bases). Germline-derived CDR1 and CDR2 are MNHEY and SMNVEV (reference sequence). CDR3 length equals 16 residues. V lost 2 bases and J lost 5, with 16 bases in between. This chain's CDR3 is CASSLVPTGYDNEQFF. The DNA for the CDR3 is TGTGCCAGCAGTTTAGTCCCTACAGGGTACGACAATGAGCAGTTCTTC.

V is TRBV10-3 and J is TRBJ2-5; possible D gene TRBD2, 6 bases. V lost 2 bases and J lost 4, with 8 bases in between. The CDR3 loop spans 13 amino acids. The germline gives CDR1 ENHRY, CDR2 SYGVKD. In DNA, the CDR3 is TGTGCCATCAGTGAGGGAGGGGTAGAGACCCAGTACTTC. Translating it yields CAISEGGVETQYF.

The table lists this clonotype with a few counts. The V call is TRBV28, the J call TRBJ2-2; tentatively, D is TRBD2 (6 bases). The germline V gene encodes CDR1 MDHEN and CDR2 SYDVKM. The CDR3 has 15 residues. The germline V and J ends were trimmed by 7 bases and 5 bases, with 17 bases remaining between them. The CDR3 region has the DNA TGTGCCAGCACGTACGGGGGACCGAGTACCGGGGAGCTGTTTTTT. Translating gives CASTYGGPSTGELFF.

V is TRBV14 and J is TRBJ2-7; D is undetermined. V was clipped by 1 base and J by 6 bases, with 13 bases between them. The CDR3 extends over 14 amino acids. The germline V gene encodes CDR1 SGHDN and CDR2 FVKESK. CDR3 amino acids: CASSQVGPLGEQYF. The CDR3, as DNA: TGTGCCAGCAGCCAAGTAGGTCCCCTTGGCGAGCAGTACTTC.

This clonotype was picked up a small number of times. V and J are TRBV10-1 and TRBJ2-3, with 9 nucleotides matching TRBD2. There are 16 residues in the CDR3. The germline V gene has CDR1 WNHNN and CDR2 SYGVQD (reference sequence). After removal of 2 bases from V and 5 bases from J, the junction contained 8 bases not matched to a gene. CDR3 DNA: TGCGCCAGCAGTGAGAGCGGGGGGCCCGCCCTAGATACGCAGTATTTT. As protein: CASSESGGPALDTQYF.

The sample holds a few counts of this clonotype. V and J are TRBV7-2 and TRBJ2-5; D is unresolved. This CDR3 spans 15 amino acids. Trimming pared 3 bases from V and 5 bases from J, leaving 16 bases between. CDR1 SGHTA and CDR2 FQGNSA come from the germline V gene. The chain's CDR3 is CASSFLSRLGETQYF. The CDR3 DNA sequence: TGTGCCAGCAGCTTTCTCAGCCGCCTAGGGGAGACCCAGTACTTC.

This clonotype was observed a few times. The CDR3 nucleotides read TGCAGTGCTAGGATGGGATTAGAGACCCAGTACTTC. Amino acids: CSARMGLETQYF. The gene calls are TRBV20-1 and TRBJ2-5; D is unclear. V dropped 3 bases and J dropped 4 bases, with 9 bases sitting between them. Germline V gene lookup returns CDR1 DFQATT and CDR2 SNEGSKA (reference sequence). CDR3 size: 12 residues.